This record concerns one T cell receptor beta chain sequence. RNA, at about 0.5 to 1 ug, was reverse transcribed with random hexamers. From the immunoSEQ multiplex PCR reads, TCRdb called clonotypes with MiXCR, one entry per CDR3 protein. Here the sample spans 200,000 to 250,000 distinct CDR3 sequences, 95% being singletons. This sample is part of a study of CD8 T cells in Susac syndrome. CDR3 length: 15 amino acids. Looked up from germline, CDR1 is MNHEY and CDR2 is SMNVEV (reference sequence). V shed 2 bases and J 5 bases; nucleotides not matched to a gene: 5. This rearrangement joins TRBV27 to TRBJ2-3, with 9 bases aligning to TRBD1. The sequencing input was CD4+ T cells from PBMCs. The TCR originated in a human donor with multiple sclerosis. CDR3 DNA: TGTGCCAGCAGTTTAGGGGACAGGGCTGGAGATACGCAGTATTTT. As protein: CASSLGDRAGDTQYF.